These 21 T cell receptor beta chains were all obtained from the same sample, sequenced in a study of T cells in Graves' hyperthyroidism and ophthalmopathy. TCR beta CDR3 regions were amplified from RNA transcripts. First-round RT-PCR targeting the TCR CDR3 was performed with the HTBI primer set. TCRdb recomputed calls from the multiplex PCR reads with MiXCR, one row per CDR3 protein. The sample includes 300,000 to 450,000 distinct CDR3 sequences, 25% seen only once; the top ten take more than 60%. Input material: blood. The receptors shown here come from a man aged 50-59 years with Graves' hyperthyroidism.

This clonotype appeared a few times. The rearrangement uses TRBV27 and TRBJ2-7; TRBD2 agrees at 8 bases. The J segment lost 5 bases and the V segment lost 5 bases, leaving 8 bases of the junction unmatched. Looked up from germline, CDR1 is MNHEY and CDR2 is SMNVEV (reference sequence). The CDR3 extends over 14 amino acids. The CDR3 nucleotides read TGTGCCAGCAGTATAATTAGCGGGAAAGACGAGCAGTACTTC. This translates into CASSIISGKDEQYF.

The CDR3 sequence: CASSPGAGRRAEAFF. CDR3 nucleotides: TGTGCCAGCTCACCCGGGGCGGGGAGGAGGGCTGAAGCTTTCTTT. The rearrangement uses TRBV13 and TRBJ1-1, with D possibly matching TRBD1 (5 bases). Between the trimmed V and J ends, which lost 8 bases and 6 bases, there was a span of 22 bases. This CDR3 contains 15 residues. Per the germline V gene, CDR1 is PRHDT and CDR2 is FYEKMQ (reference sequence).

This clonotype has at least ten counts. The V gene is TRBV3-1, the J gene TRBJ2-1; D remains unclear. CDR3 length: 12 residues. V dropped 4 bases and J dropped 9 bases, with 10 bases sitting between them. Germline loops: CDR1 LGHDT, CDR2 YNNKEL (reference sequence). In DNA form, the CDR3 reads TGTGCCAGCAGCCTATCATATGCTGAGCAGTTCTTC. Protein: CASSLSYAEQFF.

The V call is TRBV20-1, the J call TRBJ2-7, with 8 bases matching TRBD2. Germline V gene sequence: CDR1 DFQATT, CDR2 SNEGSKA (reference sequence). Trimming at V came to 0 bases and at J to 6 bases, leaving 10 bases not matched to a gene. This CDR3 has 15 residues. The CDR3 coding sequence is TGCAGTGCTAGAGATAGCAGCGGGAGAATAGGCGAGCAGTACTTC. It codes for CSARDSSGRIGEQYF.

V usage is TRBV12-3 or TRBV12-4 and J usage is TRBJ2-7, with D hard to call. CDR3 length: 12 amino acids. V was pared by 3 bases and J by 3 bases, with 6 bases between. DNA for the CDR3: TGTGCCAGCAGTTTCAGTAACTACGAGCAGTACTTC. This translates into CASSFSNYEQYF.

The chain links TRBV4-1 to TRBJ2-1, with 10 bases matching TRBD2. Losses at the gene ends were 2 bases for V and 8 bases for J; bases not matched to a gene: 9. This CDR3 region has 16 residues. Germline V CDR1 and CDR2: MGHRA, YSYEKL. The CDR3 sequence: CASSQILAGDYDEQFF. The CDR3 coding sequence is TGCGCCAGCAGCCAAATCCTAGCGGGAGATTACGATGAGCAGTTCTTC.

For this clonotype: One base away lies a much larger clone, so this may be a sequencing read error. The rearrangement links TRBV6-1 to TRBJ2-1; D is perhaps TRBD2 (6 bases). Deletions cut 4 bases from V and 3 bases from J, with 13 bases between. The length of the CDR3 is 15 residues. Looked up from germline, CDR1 is MNHNS and CDR2 is SASEGT. The CDR3 loop reads CASSAPGENYNEQFF. The CDR3, as DNA: TGTGCCAGCAGTGCTCCGGGGGAGAACTACAATGAGCAGTTCTTC.

This clonotype was recorded at least ten times. This chain joins TRBV11-3 and TRBJ2-5; a possible D gene is TRBD1 (5 bases). This CDR3 region has 15 residues. V was trimmed by 1 base and J by 5 bases, leaving 14 bases between them. Germline V gives CDR1 SGHNT, CDR2 YENEEA. This chain's CDR3 is CASSLGVRVEETQYF. The DNA of the CDR3 is TGTGCCAGCAGCTTAGGGGTCAGGGTTGAGGAGACCCAGTACTTC.

The chain links TRBV2 to TRBJ2-1, with 9 bases fitting TRBD2. The CDR3 contains 14 residues. The germline gives CDR1 SNHLY, CDR2 FYNNEI. CDR3 residues: CVSVAGAPCNEQFF. Written as DNA, the CDR3 is TGTGTCAGTGTAGCGGGAGCCCCCTGCAATGAGCAGTTCTTC.

Only one count was recorded for this clonotype. The chain couples TRBV12-3 or TRBV12-4 to TRBJ2-2; TRBD1 or TRBD2 may be the D gene (5 bases each). Deletions cut 3 bases from V and 0 bases from J, with 8 bases between. The CDR3 extends over 15 amino acids. The CDR3 loop is CASSFGTSNTGELFF. The CDR3 nucleotides read TGTGCCAGCAGTTTTGGGACGTCGAACACCGGGGAGCTGTTTTTT.

The chain employs TRBV12-3 or TRBV12-4 and TRBJ2-7; TRBD1 matches at 7 bases. This CDR3 has 14 residues. The V gene end was trimmed by 2 bases and the J gene end by 3 bases; junction bases not matched to a gene: 4. Here the CDR3 reads CASSLSGGNYEQYF. Here the CDR3 DNA reads TGTGCCAGCAGTTTATCAGGGGGTAACTACGAGCAGTACTTC.

This clonotype showed up just a few times. The chain uses TRBV5-1 and TRBJ1-4, with unresolved D. The CDR3 spans 15 residues. V was trimmed by 0 bases and J by 5 bases, leaving 11 bases between them. CDR1 is SGHRS, CDR2 YFSETQ, per germline. This CDR3 reads CASSLAGPENEKLFF. As DNA, the CDR3 is TGCGCCAGCAGCTTGGCTGGCCCGGAGAATGAAAAACTGTTTTTT.

This clonotype was seen more than once but under ten times. Its ends do not fully match the called genes, so a read error is possible. J is TRBJ1-1 and V is TRBV5-1, with 7 bases that match TRBD1. Germline CDR1 reads SGHRS; CDR2 reads YFSETQ. This CDR3 is 13 amino acids long. The CDR3 DNA sequence: TGTGCCAGCAGCCCCCGGCGGGACAGAGAAGCTTTCTTT. Its translation is CASSPRRDREAFF.

This chain links TRBV5-1 with TRBJ2-1, with D perhaps TRBD2 (6 bases). In germline, CDR1 is SGHRS, CDR2 YFSETQ. V dropped 0 bases and J dropped 9 bases, with 13 bases sitting between them. The CDR3 contains 14 residues. CDR3 region: CASSLEGVGGEQFF. The CDR3 nucleotides read TGCGCCAGCAGCTTGGAGGGCGTCGGGGGTGAGCAGTTCTTC.

There are a few counts of this clonotype. This chain links TRBV3-1 with TRBJ2-3, with D perhaps matching TRBD2 (6 bases). The CDR3 has 17 amino acids. Germline V CDR1 and CDR2: LGHDT, YNNKEL (reference sequence). V was shortened by 1 base and J by 2 bases, with 16 bases between the two germline ends. DNA for the CDR3: TGTGCCAGCAGCCAAGTAGCGGACCCCCCCGACACAGATACGCAGTATTTT. It is translated as CASSQVADPPDTDTQYF.

This clonotype was detected many times. The chain couples TRBV12-3 or TRBV12-4 to TRBJ1-1; D unresolved. Trimming took off 8 bases at V and 0 bases at J, with 10 bases between the two ends. CDR3 length equals 13 residues. The CDR3 protein is CASHLGLNTEAFF. Here the CDR3 DNA reads TGTGCCAGCCATCTCGGCCTGAACACTGAAGCTTTCTTT.

This clonotype was observed a handful of times. The chain joins TRBV7-2 to TRBJ2-1; 8 bases match TRBD1. The V and J ends lost 5 bases and 8 bases, in that order; junction bases with no gene match: 8. CDR3 length: 14 amino acids. The germline gives CDR1 SGHTA, CDR2 FQGNSA. CDR3: CASSHGQGFDEQFF. The CDR3 DNA follows: TGTGCCAGCAGCCACGGACAGGGTTTCGATGAGCAGTTCTTC.

This clonotype occurred a few times. J is TRBJ2-3 and V is TRBV7-9; 7 bases are shared with TRBD2. Germline lookup yields CDR1 SEHNR and CDR2 FQNEAQ (reference sequence). After removal of 0 bases from V and 3 bases from J, the junction contained 6 bases not matched to a gene. The CDR3 has 16 residues. The CDR3 reads CASSLAPGGRTDTQYF. The CDR3 DNA reads TGTGCCAGCAGCTTAGCGCCTGGCGGGAGAACAGATACGCAGTATTTT.

This clonotype was detected a few times. This rearrangement joins TRBV13 to TRBJ2-1; TRBD1 might be the D (6 bases). Germline V gene lookup returns CDR1 PRHDT and CDR2 FYEKMQ (reference sequence). V lost 3 bases and J 4 bases, leaving 13 bases between the germline ends. The CDR3 is made up of 15 amino acids. For the CDR3, the DNA is TGTGCCAGCAGCTTTGGCCACAGGGAATACAATGAGCAGTTCTTC. This gives the protein CASSFGHREYNEQFF.

The chain recombines TRBV29-1 with TRBJ2-1; TRBD2 is a possible D gene (7 bases). The J call is doubtful: the DNA matches TRBJ2-7 better. Germline V gene lookup returns CDR1 SQVTM and CDR2 ANQGSEA. The CDR3 contains 14 residues. CDR3 sequence: CSVERGGSYNEQYF. The CDR3, as DNA: TGCAGCGTTGAACGCGGGGGCTCCTACAATGAGCAGTACTTC.

Only a few counts were recorded for this clonotype. The J gene is TRBJ1-1, the V gene TRBV12-5; D is undetermined. Trimming removed 8 bases from V and 4 bases from J, with 11 bases in between. The CDR3 runs to 12 residues. The germline gives CDR1 LGHNT, CDR2 FRNRAP. CDR3 DNA: TGTGCTAGTTCGCTCCAGACCACTGAAGCTTTCTTT. Amino acid sequence: CASSLQTTEAFF. The full variable domain, in which reference TRBV12-5 and TRBJ1-1 provide the parts outside the CDR3, is DARVTQTPRHKVTEMGQEVTMRCQPILGHNTVFWYRQTMMQGLELLAYFRNRAPLDDSGMPKDRFSAEMPDATLATLKIQPSEPRDSAVYFCASSLQTTEAFFGQGTRLTVV.